This TCR beta chain derives from a study of CD8 T cells in ankylosing spondylitis. Whole-study findings and limits: Reports say disease-linked clones showed up significantly more in matched ankylosing spondylitis synovial fluid.

MiXCR, applied by TCRdb to the 5' RACE reads, yields one record per CDR3 protein. The data show 250,000 to 350,000 distinct CDR3 sequences, 20% seen once. The germline CDR1 and CDR2 sequences are KGHDR and SFDVKD. V trimming: 2 bases; J trimming: 9 bases; junction bases outside the gene matches: 8. The CDR3 runs to 15 residues. On this clonotype itself: The antigen is not known.

Sequencing input: blood, either unsorted or a sorted T cell fraction (not recorded which). The V and J genes are TRBV24-1 and TRBJ2-4; 8 nucleotides line up with TRBD2. The clonotype comes from a male donor with ankylosing spondylitis or in good health (not recorded which). The CDR3 nucleotides read TGTGCCACCAGTGATTCTACTAGCGGAGGCAGCATTCAGTACTTC. Encoded protein: CATSDSTSGGSIQYF.